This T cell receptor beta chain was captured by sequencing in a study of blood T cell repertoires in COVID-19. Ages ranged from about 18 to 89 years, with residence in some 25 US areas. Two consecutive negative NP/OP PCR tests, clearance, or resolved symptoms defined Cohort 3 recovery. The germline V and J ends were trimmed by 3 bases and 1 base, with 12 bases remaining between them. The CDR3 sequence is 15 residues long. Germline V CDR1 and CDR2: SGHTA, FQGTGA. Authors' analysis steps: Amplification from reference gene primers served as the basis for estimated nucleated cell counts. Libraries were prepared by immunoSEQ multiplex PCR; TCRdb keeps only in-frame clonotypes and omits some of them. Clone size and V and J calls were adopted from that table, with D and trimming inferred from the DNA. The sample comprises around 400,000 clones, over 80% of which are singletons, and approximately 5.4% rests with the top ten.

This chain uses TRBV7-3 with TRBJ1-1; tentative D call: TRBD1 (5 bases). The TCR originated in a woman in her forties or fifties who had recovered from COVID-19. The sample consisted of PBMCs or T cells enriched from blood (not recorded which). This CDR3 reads CASSFSTGSNTEAFF. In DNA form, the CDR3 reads TGTGCCAGCAGCTTTTCAACAGGATCGAACACTGAAGCTTTCTTT.